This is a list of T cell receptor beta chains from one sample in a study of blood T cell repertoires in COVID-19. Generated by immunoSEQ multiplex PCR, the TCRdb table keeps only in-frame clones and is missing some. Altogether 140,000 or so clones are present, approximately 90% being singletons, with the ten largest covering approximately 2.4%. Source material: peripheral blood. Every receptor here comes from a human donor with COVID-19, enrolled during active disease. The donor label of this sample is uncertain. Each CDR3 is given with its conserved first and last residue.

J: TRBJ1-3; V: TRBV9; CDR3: CASSVAPETGNTIYF
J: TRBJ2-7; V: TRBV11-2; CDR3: CASSLRQETYEQYF
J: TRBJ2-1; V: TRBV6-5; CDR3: CASTLTSGSANEQFF
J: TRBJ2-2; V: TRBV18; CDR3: CASSLWRGMGPNTGELFF
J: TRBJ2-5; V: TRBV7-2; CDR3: CASSFPPQETQYF
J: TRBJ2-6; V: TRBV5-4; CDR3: CASSLIQSGANVLTF
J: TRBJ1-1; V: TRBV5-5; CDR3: CASSSRVGTGVAFF
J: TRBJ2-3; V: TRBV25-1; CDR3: CASSDPGASTDTQYF
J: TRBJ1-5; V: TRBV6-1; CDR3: CASSERRRGGAGNQPQHF
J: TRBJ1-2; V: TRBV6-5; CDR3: CASSYSGLYGYTF
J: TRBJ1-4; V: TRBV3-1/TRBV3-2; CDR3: CASSPQGVEEKLFF
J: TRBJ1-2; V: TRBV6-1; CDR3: CASSEDAGGSYGYTF
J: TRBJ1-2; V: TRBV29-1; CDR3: CSAWTDGLYGYTF
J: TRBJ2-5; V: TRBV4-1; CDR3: CASSHTTGDQETQYF
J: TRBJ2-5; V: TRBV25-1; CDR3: CASSSGEQETQYF
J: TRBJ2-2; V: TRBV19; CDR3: CASKTGGNTGELFF
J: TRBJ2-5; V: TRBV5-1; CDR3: CASSLVGGGLQETQYF
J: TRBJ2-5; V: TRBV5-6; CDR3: CASSSGLAVETQYF
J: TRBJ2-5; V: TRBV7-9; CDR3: CASSLPGREVETQYF
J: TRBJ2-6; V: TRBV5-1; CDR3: CASSLDGSSGANVLTF
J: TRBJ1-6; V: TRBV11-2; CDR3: CASSELTRGERSPLHF
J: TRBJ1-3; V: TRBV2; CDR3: CASNRQTSGNTIYF
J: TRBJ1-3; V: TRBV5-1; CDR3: CASSIDRGRNTIYF
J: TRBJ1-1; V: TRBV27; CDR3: CASSSPIRSGARTEAFF
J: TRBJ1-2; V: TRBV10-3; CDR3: CAISESGDGYTF
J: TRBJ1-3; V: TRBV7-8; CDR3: CASSLWQGAQNTIYF
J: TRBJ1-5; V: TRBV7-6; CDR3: CASSAGGGSNQPQHF
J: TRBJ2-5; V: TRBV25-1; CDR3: CASNLAGTYQETQYF
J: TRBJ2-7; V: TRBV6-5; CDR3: CASSDSGGSLEQYF
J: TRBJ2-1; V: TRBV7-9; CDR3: CASSERSAYNEQFF
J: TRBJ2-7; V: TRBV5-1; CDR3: CASSLGTPRGTYEQYF